Listed below are T cell receptor beta chains from one sample, sequenced in a study of T-cell reconstitution after alpha-beta-depleted transplantation in children. TCRdb independently ran MiXCR on the PCR reads; one entry per CDR3 protein. The sample lists fewer than 750,000 distinct CDR3 sequences; approximately 22% were seen once. The sample here was PBMCs, mostly from graft donor cells, taken 360 days after TCRalphabeta/CD19-depleted stem cell transplant. These receptors came from a boy less than two years old who had a stem cell transplant for acute myeloid leukemia, so the T cells may come from the graft donor. The CDR3 runs from the conserved cysteine through the conserved F or W. Each record gives: J gene, D gene, V gene, clone size, CDR3 DNA, CDR3 protein. The D gene is left open where the match is weak. The listing skips clone size in some rows; elsewhere it reads once, few, many or a size class.

J: TRBJ2-1
D: TRBD1
V: TRBV20-1
size: few
DNA: TGCAGTGCCTACCATGGGACAGGCGCCGATGAGCAGTTCTTC
CDR3: CSAYHGTGADEQFF

J: TRBJ1-5
D: NA
V: TRBV6-1
size: NA
DNA: TGTGCCAGCAGTGAAGAGGGGTTCTTGGGCAATCAGCCCCAGCATTTT
CDR3: CASSEEGFLGNQPQHF

J: TRBJ1-5
D: NA
V: TRBV12-3/TRBV12-4
size: NA
DNA: TGTGCCAGCGGAACCCTGGGGGACTATCAGCCCCAGCATTTT
CDR3: CASGTLGDYQPQHF

J: TRBJ2-5
D: TRBD2
V: TRBV20-1
size: few
DNA: TGCAGTGCTAGTGGGGGACTAGCGGGGGGGCAAGAGACCCAGTACTTC
CDR3: CSASGGLAGGQETQYF

J: TRBJ2-1
D: NA
V: TRBV12-5
size: NA
DNA: TGTGCTAGTGGTATTTCGTATAGGGAAGATGAGCAGTTCTTC
CDR3: CASGISYREDEQFF

J: TRBJ2-7
D: NA
V: TRBV24-1
size: few
DNA: TGTGCCACCAGTGATCCAGGGGTTGACTACCCCTACGAGCAGTACTTC
CDR3: CATSDPGVDYPYEQYF

J: TRBJ2-1
D: TRBD2
V: TRBV6-2/TRBV6-3
size: NA
DNA: TGTGCCAGCCCCTCCCGTCCGGGACTAGCGGGGGACCCCTCCTACAATGAGCAGTTCTTC
CDR3: CASPSRPGLAGDPSYNEQFF

J: TRBJ1-2
D: NA
V: TRBV7-2
size: NA
DNA: TGTGCCAGCAGCTCCGTAGTCGGGGGTAACTATGGCTACACCTTC
CDR3: CASSSVVGGNYGYTF

J: TRBJ1-4
D: NA
V: TRBV29-1
size: few
DNA: TGCAGGACCGGCCCGATCCAGGGTGATAATGAAAAACTGTTTTTT
CDR3: CRTGPIQGDNEKLFF

J: TRBJ1-1
D: NA
V: TRBV12-3/TRBV12-4
size: many
DNA: TGTGCCAGCAGCTTGCGGGGAGGGAACACTGAAGCTTTCTTT
CDR3: CASSLRGGNTEAFF

J: TRBJ2-3
D: NA
V: TRBV12-3/TRBV12-4
size: NA
DNA: TGTGCCACTGCGGGGAGTTTCCCCACAGATACGCAGTATTTT
CDR3: CATAGSFPTDTQYF

J: TRBJ2-1
D: NA
V: TRBV15
size: many
DNA: TGTGCCACCACTAGCGCTTACAATGAGCAGTTCTTC
CDR3: CATTSAYNEQFF

J: TRBJ1-2
D: NA
V: TRBV7-2
size: NA
DNA: TGTGCCAGCAGCTTATTAGGGGTAGGGCATGGCTACACCTTC
CDR3: CASSLLGVGHGYTF

J: TRBJ1-5
D: NA
V: TRBV12-3/TRBV12-4
size: few
DNA: TGTGCCAGCAGCCGCGGGGGTGTGAATCAGCCCCAGCATTTT
CDR3: CASSRGGVNQPQHF

J: TRBJ2-7
D: NA
V: TRBV6-5
size: NA
DNA: TGTGCCAGCAGTTACGGGGCAGGAGGGTCTAGGGAGCAGTACTTC
CDR3: CASSYGAGGSREQYF

J: TRBJ2-1
D: NA
V: TRBV7-2
size: NA
DNA: TGTGCCAGCAGCTTAGTGGTGGGTCGGTACAATGAGCAGTTCTTC
CDR3: CASSLVVGRYNEQFF

J: TRBJ2-5
D: TRBD2
V: TRBV20-1
size: few
DNA: TGCAGCTGGGGAGGGACGGAGACCCAGTACTTC
CDR3: CSWGGTETQYF

J: TRBJ1-1
D: NA
V: TRBV10-3
size: NA
DNA: TGTGCCATCAGTGGGACCTCCGGGGCCGGGAACACTGAAGCTTTCTTT
CDR3: CAISGTSGAGNTEAFF

J: TRBJ1-1
D: NA
V: TRBV29-1
size: NA
DNA: TGCAGCCCCACAGAGGGAGGGGGCACTGAAGCTTTCTTT
CDR3: CSPTEGGGTEAFF

J: TRBJ2-2
D: NA
V: TRBV20-1
size: NA
DNA: TGCAGTGCCACCAGGGACCCTAACACCGGGGAGCTGTTTTTT
CDR3: CSATRDPNTGELFF

J: TRBJ2-3
D: NA
V: TRBV5-1
size: NA
DNA: TGCGCCAGCAGGCCAGAAGGAGATACGCAGTATTTT
CDR3: CASRPEGDTQYF

J: TRBJ2-2
D: TRBD2
V: TRBV5-4
size: NA
DNA: TGTGCCAGCAGCTTAAGCACTGGGACTAGCGGGGGAGTCACCGGGGAGCTGTTTTTT
CDR3: CASSLSTGTSGGVTGELFF

J: TRBJ1-6
D: NA
V: TRBV20-1
size: many
DNA: TGCAGTGCTAGAGATCGGGGAAACTCCTATAATTCACCCCTCCACTTT
CDR3: CSARDRGNSYNSPLHF

J: TRBJ1-2
D: TRBD1
V: TRBV18
size: many
DNA: TGTGCCAGCTCACCACCTCCGGGACAGGAAAGTGGCTACACCTTC
CDR3: CASSPPPGQESGYTF

J: TRBJ2-7
D: NA
V: TRBV4-3
size: NA
DNA: TGCGCCAGCAGCCAAGATCTTCCATCCTTCTCCTACGAGCAGTACTTC
CDR3: CASSQDLPSFSYEQYF

J: TRBJ1-4
D: NA
V: TRBV20-1
size: NA
DNA: TGCAGTGCTAGACAATTCTCTACTAATGAAAAACTGTTTTTT
CDR3: CSARQFSTNEKLFF

J: TRBJ1-2
D: TRBD1
V: TRBV12-3/TRBV12-4
size: NA
DNA: TGTGCCAGCAGTCGCATGACAGGGACCTATGGCTACACCTTC
CDR3: CASSRMTGTYGYTF

J: TRBJ1-1
D: NA
V: TRBV7-9
size: NA
DNA: TGTGCCAGCAGCTTAGAGGGAGGGATCAACACTGAAGCTTTCTTT
CDR3: CASSLEGGINTEAFF

J: TRBJ1-6
D: TRBD1
V: TRBV3-1
size: many
DNA: TGTGCCAGCAGCCAAGATCTTGGAGGGGGCAATAATTCACCCCTCCACTTT
CDR3: CASSQDLGGGNNSPLHF